Listed here are 2 T cell receptor beta chains from one sample, sequenced in a study of OX40 agonist ivuxolimab in advanced cancers. Profiled with immunoSEQ multiplex PCR; TCRdb holds only in-frame clones, not every one. This sample has more than 70,000 clones, with roughly nine tenths found just once. Sequencing used CD4+ or CD8+ T cells sorted from blood, obtained in a trial of the OX40 agonist ivuxolimab. The receptors were gathered from an adult with an advanced solid tumor such as melanoma, head and neck, liver or kidney cancer.

This rearrangement joins TRBV5-4 to TRBJ2-5; 8 positions agree with TRBD2. V lost 5 bases, J lost 0 bases, and 3 bases stayed unmatched. The CDR3 consists of 14 residues. The germline CDR1 and CDR2 sequences are SGHNT and YYREEE (reference sequence). CDR3 nucleotide sequence: TGTGCCAGCAGGTCACTAGCGGACCAAGAGACCCAGTACTTC. It codes for CASRSLADQETQYF.

This chain connects TRBV28 to TRBJ2-7; TRBD2 matches at 8 bases. There are 13 residues in the CDR3. Germline V gene sequence: CDR1 MDHEN, CDR2 SYDVKM. The V and J ends lost 7 bases and 1 base, in that order; junction bases with no gene match: 3. CDR3 sequence reads: CASISGGSYEQYF. The CDR3 region has the DNA TGTGCCAGCATCAGCGGGGGTTCCTACGAGCAGTACTTC.